The 11 T cell receptor beta chains below all came from one sample that was sequenced in a study of T cells in Graves' hyperthyroidism and ophthalmopathy. From RNA transcripts, TCR beta CDR3 regions were amplified. Primed by the HTBI set, a first-round RT-PCR was run on the TCR CDR3. From the multiplex PCR reads, TCRdb called clonotypes with MiXCR, one entry per CDR3 protein. The data contain roughly 500,000 distinct CDR3 sequences, about 16% of them singletons. The sample was blood. The receptors were gathered from a woman in her twenties or thirties with Graves' ophthalmopathy.

This clonotype was counted ten times or more. The chain links TRBV7-3 to TRBJ2-1, with 8 bases aligning to TRBD2. CDR3 length equals 13 residues. Germline V CDR1 and CDR2: SGHTA, FQGTGA. Losses at the gene ends were 6 bases for V and 7 bases for J; bases not matched to a gene: 5. The CDR3 loop reads CASREGLGNEQFF. Written as DNA, the CDR3 is TGTGCCAGCAGAGAGGGACTAGGTAATGAGCAGTTCTTC. The complete variable domain, with remaining parts taken from reference TRBV7-3 and TRBJ2-1, reads GAGVSQTPSNKVTEKGKYVELRCDPISGHTALYWYRQSLGQGPEFLIYFQGTGAADDSGLPNDRFFAVRPEGSVSTLKIQRTERGDSAVYLCASREGLGNEQFFGPGTRLTVL.

The chain joins TRBV6-2 or TRBV6-3 to TRBJ2-1, with D perhaps TRBD1 or TRBD2 (5 bases each). Trimming took off 6 bases at V and 2 bases at J, with 20 bases between the two ends. The CDR3 spans 17 residues. Germline V gene data show CDR1 as MNHEY and CDR2 as SVGEGT. The CDR3: CASSQRGVLDAYNEQFF. CDR3 nucleotide sequence: TGTGCCAGCAGCCAGAGGGGCGTGTTGGACGCCTACAATGAGCAGTTCTTC.

This clonotype was counted only a few times. The genes are TRBV29-1 and TRBJ2-3; 7 nucleotides align to TRBD2. Trimming removed 7 bases from V and 4 bases from J; junction bases left unmatched: 5. Germline V gives CDR1 SQVTM, CDR2 ANQGSEA. CDR3 size: 12 residues. CDR3 loop: CSARDYADTQYF. The CDR3 DNA sequence: TGCAGCGCCCGGGACTACGCAGATACGCAGTATTTT.

The gene calls are TRBV4-3 and TRBJ2-2; 14 nucleotides align to TRBD2. Germline V gives CDR1 LGHNA, CDR2 YSLEER. This CDR3 has 19 residues. V shed 2 bases, J shed 4 bases, and the junction held 9 bases outside the gene matches. The CDR3 DNA sequence: TGCGCCAGCAGCCAATCCTGGGGACTAGCGGGAGAAGGCACCGGGGAGCTGTTTTTT. Translation: CASSQSWGLAGEGTGELFF.

The CDR3 region has the DNA TGTGCCAGCAGCTCAAGGGCCCCGGGGGAGACCCAGTACTTC. Translation: CASSSRAPGETQYF. The chain is built from TRBV5-8 and TRBJ2-5; perhaps TRBD2 as D (5 bases). CDR3 length: 14 residues. CDR1 is SGHTS and CDR2 is YDEGEE in the germline V gene. Between the trimmed V and J ends, which lost 3 bases and 5 bases, there was a span of 14 bases.

V is TRBV19 and J is TRBJ2-1; 11 nucleotides agree with TRBD2. The CDR3 runs to 15 residues. V shed 3 bases and J 8 bases; nucleotides not matched to a gene: 6. Germline CDR1 reads LNHDA; CDR2 reads SQIVND (reference sequence). The CDR3 DNA reads TGTGCCAGTAGTATGCGTACTAGCGGGAGCCATGAGCAGTTCTTC. Amino acid sequence: CASSMRTSGSHEQFF.

This clonotype came up many times. The V and J genes are TRBV30 and TRBJ1-1; a possible D gene is TRBD1 (5 bases). This CDR3 has 12 amino acids. Germline V gives CDR1 GTSNPN, CDR2 SVGIG (reference sequence). The V end was cut by 4 bases, the J end by 3 bases, with 9 bases between. The DNA for the CDR3 is TGTGCCTGGATTTGGGGGGACACTGAAGCTTTCTTT. Translating gives CAWIWGDTEAFF. Together with reference TRBV30 and TRBJ1-1, the CDR3 gives the full variable domain: SQTIHQWPATLVQPVGSPLSLECTVEGTSNPNLYWYRQAAGRGLQLLFYSVGIGQISSEVPQNLSASRPQDRQFILSSKKLLLSDSGFYLCAWIWGDTEAFFGQGTRLTVV.

This clonotype has at least ten counts. The chain couples TRBV18 to TRBJ2-7; possible D gene TRBD2, 6 bases. CDR3 length equals 16 residues. Trimming left V 2 bases short and J 4 bases short, with 18 bases between. CDR1 and CDR2 (germline): KGHSH, LQKENI. The DNA for the CDR3 is TGTGCCAGCTCACCAGTTGCGGGGCCCGCTTCTTACGAGCAGTACTTC. It is translated as CASSPVAGPASYEQYF.

The chain carries TRBV9 and TRBJ1-1; unclear D gene. The CDR3 runs 14 residues. Trimming took 1 base from V and 0 from J, leaving 7 bases between them. CDR1 is SGDLS, CDR2 YYNGEE, per germline. CDR3 DNA: TGTGCCAGCAGCGTACAGACTATGAACACTGAAGCTTTCTTT. Translation gives CASSVQTMNTEAFF.

This clonotype was observed a handful of times. This chain connects TRBV5-1 to TRBJ2-5, with D uncertain. V lost 0 bases and J lost 3, with 6 bases in between. There are 13 residues in the CDR3. Germline V gene lookup returns CDR1 SGHRS and CDR2 YFSETQ. The CDR3 DNA is TGCGCCAGCAGCTTGGGCCCTGAAGAGACCCAGTACTTC. Its protein product is CASSLGPEETQYF.

Concerning this clonotype itself: One end of the junction fails to match germline, which may point to a read error. The chain is built from TRBV29-1 and TRBJ2-7, with 9 nucleotides matching TRBD2. Germline values: CDR1 SQVTM, CDR2 ANQGSEA. The length of the CDR3 is 12 residues. This CDR3 reads CSANSGGYGQYF. CDR3 in DNA: TGCAGCGCCAATAGCGGGGGCTACGGGCAGTACTTC.